This TCR beta chain is from a study of response to subunit inactivated influenza vaccine. This CDR3 contains 14 residues. Germline-derived CDR1 and CDR2 are SGHVS and FQNEAQ. V lost 2 bases, J lost 2 bases, and 7 bases lay in between. TCRdb processed the RT-PCR reads anew with MiXCR; each CDR3 protein has one entry. Of about 800,000 distinct CDR3 sequences listed, 21% are singletons. The chain has TRBV7-8 and TRBJ2-1; D is unresolved. The TCR originated in a man in his forties or fifties who received an inactivated influenza vaccine. The sample here was PBMCs from blood, taken about 5 days after vaccination. CDR3 in DNA: TGTGCCAGCAGCTTAAAGGCTGCCTACAATGAGCAGTTCTTC. Encoded protein: CASSLKAAYNEQFF.